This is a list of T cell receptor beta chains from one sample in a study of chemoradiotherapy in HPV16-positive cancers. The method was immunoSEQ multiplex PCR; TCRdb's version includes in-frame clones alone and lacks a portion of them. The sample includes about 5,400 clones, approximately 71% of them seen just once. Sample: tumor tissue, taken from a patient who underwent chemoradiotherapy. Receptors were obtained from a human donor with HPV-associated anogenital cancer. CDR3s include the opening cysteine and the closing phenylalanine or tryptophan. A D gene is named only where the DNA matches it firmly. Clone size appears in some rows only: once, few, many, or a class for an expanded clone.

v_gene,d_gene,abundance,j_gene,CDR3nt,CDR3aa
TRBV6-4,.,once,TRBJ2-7,TGTGCCAGCGGCTCCCTCTACGAGCAGTACTTC,CASGSLYEQYF
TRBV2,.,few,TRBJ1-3,TGTGCCAGCAGTCTCGGGGGGCGGGGAAACACCATATATTTT,CASSLGGRGNTIYF
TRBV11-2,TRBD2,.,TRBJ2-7,TGTGCCAGCAGCCGACAAAGGGGATCCGGACTAGCGGACTACGAGCAGTACTTC,CASSRQRGSGLADYEQYF
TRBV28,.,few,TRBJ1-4,TGTGCCAGCACGTTCGGCGGGACATATTGGGAAAAACTGTTTTTT,CASTFGGTYWEKLFF
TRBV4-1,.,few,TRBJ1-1,TGCGCCAGCAGCCAGCCTGGGACAAACGACATGAACACTGAAGCTTTCTTT,CASSQPGTNDMNTEAFF
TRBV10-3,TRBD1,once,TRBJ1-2,TGTGCCATCAGACCCTCTGGACAGGTCAACTATGGCTACACCTTC,CAIRPSGQVNYGYTF
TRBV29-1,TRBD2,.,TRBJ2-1,TGCAGCGTTGTATGGCTAGCGGGACCTACTTTCTCCTACAATGAGCAGTTCTTC,CSVVWLAGPTFSYNEQFF
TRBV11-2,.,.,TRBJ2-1,TGTGCCAGCAGCCCCCAGGGGTGGGGGCAGAATGAGCAGTTCTTC,CASSPQGWGQNEQFF
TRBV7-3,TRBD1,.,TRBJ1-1,TGTGCCAGCAGCTTACTACAGGGGAACACTGAGAACACTGAAGCTTTCTTT,CASSLLQGNTENTEAFF
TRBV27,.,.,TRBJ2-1,TGTGCCAGCAGCAGACCGTCCTACAATGAGCAGTTCTTC,CASSRPSYNEQFF
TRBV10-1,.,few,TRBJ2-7,TGCGCCAGCAGTAGGGGCGGAACCTACGAGCAGTACTTC,CASSRGGTYEQYF
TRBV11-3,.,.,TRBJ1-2,TGTGCCAGCAGCTTCGAGAACAGGGACGGCTACACCTTC,CASSFENRDGYTF
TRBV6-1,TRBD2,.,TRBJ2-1,TGTGCCAGCAGTGAAGAAGGTACTAGCGGGTTGCCCCGAAGAGGTTACAATGAGCAGTTCTTC,CASSEEGTSGLPRRGYNEQFF
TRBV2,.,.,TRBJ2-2,TGTGCCAGCAATCCACTAGTTGACACCGGGGAGCTGTTTTTT,CASNPLVDTGELFF
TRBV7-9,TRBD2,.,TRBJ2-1,TGTGCCAGCAGCTTAGACCCGGCTAGCGGGAGGGGGTTTAGTGAGCAGTTCTTC,CASSLDPASGRGFSEQFF
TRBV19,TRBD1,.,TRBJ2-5,TGTGCCAGTAGTACGAGCGGGACAGGGGGGGAGACCCAGTACTTC,CASSTSGTGGETQYF
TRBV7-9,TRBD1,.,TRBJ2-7,TGTGCCAGCAGCCCTCGCCTTGACAGGGGGCCCTACGAGCAGTACTTC,CASSPRLDRGPYEQYF
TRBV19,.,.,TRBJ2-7,TGTGCCAGTAGTATTACTAATGATGGCTACGAGCAGTACTTC,CASSITNDGYEQYF
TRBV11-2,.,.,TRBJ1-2,TGTGCCAGCAGCAACCCGGGCTATGGCTACACCTTC,CASSNPGYGYTF
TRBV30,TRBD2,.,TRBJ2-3,TGTGCCTGGAACATAGCGGGAGGCACAGATACGCAGTATTTT,CAWNIAGGTDTQYF
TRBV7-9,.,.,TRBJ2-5,TGTGCCAGCAGCTTAGGGGGTTCCGAGACCCAGTACTTC,CASSLGGSETQYF
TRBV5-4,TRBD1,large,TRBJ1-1,TGTGCCAGCAGCTGGGGGGCAGGGGGCAACACTGAAGCTTTCTTT,CASSWGAGGNTEAFF
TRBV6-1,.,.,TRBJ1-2,TGTGCCAGCAGTGAACTTTCGGGGATGGGCGGCTACACCTTC,CASSELSGMGGYTF
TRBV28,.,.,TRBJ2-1,TGTGCCAGCAGTTTTGTACCTAGCCGGGAACTCGAGCAGTTCTTC,CASSFVPSRELEQFF
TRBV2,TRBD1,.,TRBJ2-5,TGTGCCAGCAGCGGGGACAGGGGGCGTCGAGAGACCCAGTACTTC,CASSGDRGRRETQYF
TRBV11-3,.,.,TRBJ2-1,TGTGCCAGCAGCGGCGAGAGGGGGGCAAATGAGCAGTTCTTC,CASSGERGANEQFF
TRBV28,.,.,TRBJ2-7,TGTGCCAGCAGTTTTCGGTTGACTACGATCCCCTACGAGCAGTACTTC,CASSFRLTTIPYEQYF
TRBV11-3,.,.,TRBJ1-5,TGTGCCAGCAGCTTGGCTAGCAATCAGCCCCAGCATTTT,CASSLASNQPQHF
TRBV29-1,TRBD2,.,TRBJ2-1,TGCAGCGCTGGGGGACTAGCGGAGTACAATGAGCAGTTCTTC,CSAGGLAEYNEQFF
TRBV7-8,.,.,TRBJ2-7,TGTGCCAGCAGCCCATGGGATAAGGGTCGTCGCTCCTACGAGCAGTACTTC,CASSPWDKGRRSYEQYF
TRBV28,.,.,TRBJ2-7,TGTGCCAGCAGTTTTCGGTTGACTACGATCCCCTACGAGCAGTATTTC,CASSFRLTTIPYEQYF
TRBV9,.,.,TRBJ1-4,TGTGCCAGCAGCGGAGGCGGGGATAATGAAAAACTGTTTTTT,CASSGGGDNEKLFF
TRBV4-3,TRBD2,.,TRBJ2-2,TGCGCCAGCAGCCAAGATATGGCTAGCGGAAGGAACGGGGAGCTGTTTTTT,CASSQDMASGRNGELFF
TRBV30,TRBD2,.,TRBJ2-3,TGTGCCTGGAGTACACTTGAAATCCGGGGACTAGCGGGAGGGGGGGTGGATACGCAGTATTTT,CAWSTLEIRGLAGGGVDTQYF
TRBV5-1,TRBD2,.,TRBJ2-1,TGCGCCAGCAGCTCGACTAGCGGTAATGAGCAGTTCTTC,CASSSTSGNEQFF
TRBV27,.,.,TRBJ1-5,TGTGCCAGCAGTTTTCCCGACATGCAACAGCCCCAGCATTTT,CASSFPDMQQPQHF
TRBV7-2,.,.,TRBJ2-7,TGTGCCAGCAGCCCCCGGGACACCTACGAGCAGTACTTC,CASSPRDTYEQYF
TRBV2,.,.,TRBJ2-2,TGTGCCAGCAGAGGTTGGGGCGTCACCGGGGAGCTGTTTTTT,CASRGWGVTGELFF
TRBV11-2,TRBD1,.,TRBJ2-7,TGTGCCAGCAGCCGACCGGGACAGGGGGTATCCGAGCAGTACTTC,CASSRPGQGVSEQYF
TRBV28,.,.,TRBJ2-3,TGTGCCAGCAGCCCTGGCGGCTCCATTGCAGATACGCAGTATTTT,CASSPGGSIADTQYF
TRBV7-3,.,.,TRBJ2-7,TGTGCCAGCAGCTTTGGTGTTAGAGGCGAGCAGTACTTC,CASSFGVRGEQYF
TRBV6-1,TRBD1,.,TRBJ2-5,TGTGCCAGCAGGAAGCTCCGGGACAGGGAAGAGACCCAGTACTTC,CASRKLRDREETQYF
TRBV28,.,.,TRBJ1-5,TGTGCCAGCACCATAGCTGGCAATCAGCCCCAGCATTTT,CASTIAGNQPQHF
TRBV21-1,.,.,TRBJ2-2,TGTGCCAGCAGCAGCGACTTTTGGACTAGCGGGAACACCGGGGAGCTGTTTTTT,CASSSDFWTSGNTGELFF
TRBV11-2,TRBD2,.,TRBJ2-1,TGTGCCAGCAGCTTAGCCCCCACTAGCGGGAGGACTCTTAATGAGCAGTTCTTC,CASSLAPTSGRTLNEQFF
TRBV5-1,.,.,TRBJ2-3,TGCGCCAGCAGCGCGACCGACGACGCCACAGATACGCAGTATTTT,CASSATDDATDTQYF
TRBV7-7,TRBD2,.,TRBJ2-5,TGTGCCAGCAGCTTAACTAGCGGGACTTTGGAGACCCAGTACTTC,CASSLTSGTLETQYF
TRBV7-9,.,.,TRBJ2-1,TGTGCCAGCAGCTTAGAAGGCGGGGCCTACAATGAGCAGTTCTTC,CASSLEGGAYNEQFF
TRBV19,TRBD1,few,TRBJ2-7,TGTGCCAGTAGTAAGGGGGCCCAATCCTACGAGCAGTACTTC,CASSKGAQSYEQYF
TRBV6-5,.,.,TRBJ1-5,TGTGCCAGCAGCCCCGACAGGAGCAATCAGCCCCAGCATTTT,CASSPDRSNQPQHF
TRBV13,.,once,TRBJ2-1,TGTGCCAGCAGCTCGGCCGGGGGCAACGTGTTCAATGAGCAGTTCTTC,CASSSAGGNVFNEQFF
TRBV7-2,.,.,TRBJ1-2,TGTGCCAGCAGCTCTAAGGGGGGCGGGGACTATGGCTACACCTTC,CASSSKGGGDYGYTF
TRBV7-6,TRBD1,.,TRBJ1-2,TGTGCCAGCAGCCTCCAGGGGGGCGGTGACTATGGCTACACCTTC,CASSLQGGGDYGYTF
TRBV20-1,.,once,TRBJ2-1,TGCAGTGCCCAACGGTTAGCGCAGTTCTTC,CSAQRLAQFF
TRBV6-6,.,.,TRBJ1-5,TGTGCCAGCAGTTACTTAGGACCGGATAGCAATCAGCCCCAGCATTTT,CASSYLGPDSNQPQHF